The source of this TCR beta chain is a study of vaccination effects on CD4 cells after COVID-19. The overall study: Post-vaccine specimens arrived a median 72 days past the second dose.

Per the germline V gene, CDR1 is SGHRS and CDR2 is YFSETQ. The V gene lost 4 bases and the J gene lost 3 bases, with 11 bases spanning the gap. This CDR3 is 14 amino acids long. With regard to this clone: Its target is not known.

The study's findings and limits: Limitations: small convalescent group and missing early post-infection timepoints.

Profiled with immunoSEQ multiplex PCR; TCRdb holds only in-frame clones, not every one. The sample yields around 25,000 clones, 75% to 85% seen once. Peptide-pool stimulation followed by sequencing identified expanded antigen-specific CD4+ clonotypes in the ViraFEST assay. At the end of less than 12 days of culture, CD4+ T cells were isolated. The cohort was immunized with two doses of either the BNT162b2 or mRNA-1273 vaccine. The healthy vaccine recipients, who had no prior SARS-CoV-2 infection, showed negative nucleocapsid antibodies. IL-2 at roughly 9.7 IU/ml and peptides at about 9.2 ug/ml were added to cultured PBMC, about 1.8 million per well.

The chain links TRBV5-1 to TRBJ2-1; unclear D gene. This TCR was sampled from a human donor who received a COVID-19 vaccine. Some clones in this sample may be carry-over from other donors' samples. This specimen consisted of CD4+ T cells from PBMCs cultured with SARS-CoV-2 spike peptides, obtained after COVID-19 vaccination. CDR3 in amino acids: CASSPSPRYNEQFF. The CDR3 DNA follows: TGCGCCAGCAGCCCTTCCCCCCGCTACAATGAGCAGTTCTTC.